This T cell receptor (beta chain) appears in the sequencing data of a study of neurological immune-mediated disorders. Ten or more counts support this clonotype. 5'RACE generated cDNA with 10-nucleotide random UMIs. TCRdb fed the 5' RACE reads into MiXCR, producing one record per CDR3 protein. The top ten clones hold 1.5% to 2% of a sample with 52,000 or so distinct CDR3 sequences, over 3.5% of them seen once. The germline CDR1 and CDR2 sequences are LGHDT and YNNKEL (reference sequence). V was pared by 1 base and J by 2 bases, with 6 bases between. The CDR3 covers 14 residues. The sequence came from a woman aged 40 to 50 with multiple sclerosis. Sequenced input: CD4+ T cells from blood. The V and J genes are TRBV3-1 and TRBJ1-5; D is uncertain. DNA of the CDR3: TGTGCCAGCAGCCAAGGTCGGGGCAATCAGCCCCAGCATTTT. It codes for CASSQGRGNQPQHF.